Below, one T cell receptor beta chain is given with its context. The germline gives CDR1 MNHEY, CDR2 SMNVEV (reference sequence). Trimming shortened V by 5 bases and J by 2 bases, and 9 bases separated the two germline ends. This CDR3 region has 13 residues. The PCR made use of 60 Vbeta and 13 Jbeta primers. TCRdb's copy holds only in-frame clones and misses some; the assay was immunoSEQ multiplex PCR. Of 130,000 or so clones in the sample, 66% were seen once. This sample is part of a study of cytomegalovirus exposure and HLA in healthy donors. This TCR derives from a woman aged 60-75 years in good health and CMV-seronegative. Sequences were obtained from PBMCs. V usage is TRBV27 and J usage is TRBJ1-2; D gene ambiguous. The CDR3 DNA reads as TGTGCCAGCAGTCCCATGGCAAACTATGGCTACACCTTC. Translated: CASSPMANYGYTF.